One T cell receptor (beta chain) is described in this entry. Its antigen is currently unknown. Profiled with immunoSEQ multiplex PCR; TCRdb holds only in-frame clones, not every one. The data show about 30,000 clones, with 84% seen just once and approximately 2.3% held by the top ten. The data were taken from a study of high-grade serous ovarian cancer treatment subgroups. Study overall: Mean per sample: around 14,000 reads, 6,500 to 9,000 unique TCR beta rearrangements. Notes on the study in general: Only CDR3 was analyzed; CDR1 and CDR2 were not. Tumors within one patient showed repertoire similarity of about 0.11 to 0.85.

The tumor samples were collected prior to definitive surgery or chemotherapy. The CDR3 totals 15 residues. Germline V gene lookup returns CDR1 KGHSH and CDR2 LQKENI. Trimming cost V 2 bases and J 6 bases, with 14 bases left between them. The sequence derives from a human donor with high-grade serous ovarian cancer. The chain carries TRBV18 and TRBJ1-5; D is ambiguous. Sequenced sample: tumor tissue. In nucleotides, the CDR3 is TGTGCCAGCTCACCAAGGGAGTTGGGAAGTCAGCCCCAGCATTTT. Residues: CASSPRELGSQPQHF.